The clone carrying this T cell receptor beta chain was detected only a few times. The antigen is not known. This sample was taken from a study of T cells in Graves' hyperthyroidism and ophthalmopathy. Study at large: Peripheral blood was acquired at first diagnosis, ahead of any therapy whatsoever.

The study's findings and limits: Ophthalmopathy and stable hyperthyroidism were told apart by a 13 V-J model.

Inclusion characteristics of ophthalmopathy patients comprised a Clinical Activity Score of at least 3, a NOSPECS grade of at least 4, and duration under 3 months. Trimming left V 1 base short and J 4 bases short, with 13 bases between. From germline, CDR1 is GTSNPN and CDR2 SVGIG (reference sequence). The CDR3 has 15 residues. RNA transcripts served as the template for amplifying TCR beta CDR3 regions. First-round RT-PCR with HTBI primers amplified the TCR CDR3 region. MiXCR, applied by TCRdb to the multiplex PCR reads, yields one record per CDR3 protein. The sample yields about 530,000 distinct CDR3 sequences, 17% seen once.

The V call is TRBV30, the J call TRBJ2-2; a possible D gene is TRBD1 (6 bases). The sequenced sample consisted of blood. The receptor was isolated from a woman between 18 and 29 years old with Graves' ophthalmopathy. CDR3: CAWSDSGTITGELFF. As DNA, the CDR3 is TGTGCCTGGAGTGACTCCGGGACAATCACCGGGGAGCTGTTTTTT.